These T cell receptor beta chains were read from a single sample in a study of human T cells and chemical hapten exposure. TCRdb recomputed calls from the RACE reads with MiXCR, one row per CDR3 protein. Of approximately 80,000 distinct CDR3 sequences listed, 14% are singletons. Sequences were derived from whole blood, sampled in connection with sensitization to the hapten diphenylcyclopropenone (DPC). These receptors came from a woman aged 45 to 65 with alopecia areata. Some clones in this sample may be carry-over from other donors' samples. Each CDR3 is given with its conserved first and last residue. The D gene is left open where the match is weak. Where a row states a size, it is once, few, many or the class of an expanded clone; other rows omit it.

TRBJ1-2 | - | TRBV29-1 | - | CSVGLKDGYTF | TGCAGCGTTGGGTTGAAGGACGGCTACACCTTC
TRBJ1-3 | - | TRBV7-9 | - | CASSFPASGNTIYF | TGTGCCAGCAGCTTCCCGGCCTCTGGAAACACCATATATTTT
TRBJ2-7 | many | TRBV9 | TRBD2 | CASSVDLLAGDYEQYF | TGTGCCAGCAGCGTAGATCTACTAGCGGGGGACTACGAGCAGTACTTC
TRBJ1-1 | once | TRBV3-1 | - | CASGQGSPGAFF | TGTGCCAGCGGCCAAGGGAGCCCCGGGGCTTTCTTT
TRBJ2-1 | few | TRBV11-2 | TRBD2 | CASSPTSGSSYNEQFF | TGTGCCAGCAGCCCCACTAGCGGGAGTTCCTACAATGAGCAGTTCTTC
TRBJ1-1 | - | TRBV9 | TRBD1 | CASSVRDRVNTEAFF | TGTGCCAGCAGCGTACGGGACAGGGTGAACACTGAAGCTTTCTTT
TRBJ2-3 | many | TRBV15 | - | CATSRESGDSIGTDTQYF | TGTGCCACCAGCAGAGAGTCGGGGGACTCTATAGGCACAGATACGCAGTATTTT
TRBJ2-3 | few | TRBV20-1 | - | CSPSGRNPSTDTQYF | TGCAGTCCAAGTGGGCGAAATCCTAGCACAGATACGCAGTATTTT
TRBJ2-3 | - | TRBV5-1 | TRBD2 | CASSLSGKSTDTQYF | TGCGCCAGCAGCTTAAGCGGGAAGAGCACAGATACGCAGTATTTT
TRBJ1-2 | - | TRBV6-6 | - | CASSQKMTPSYGYTF | TGTGCCAGCAGCCAAAAGATGACACCCTCCTATGGCTACACCTTC
TRBJ2-7 | - | TRBV29-1 | - | CSVEGQGGYEQYF | TGCAGCGTTGAGGGTCAGGGGGGCTACGAGCAGTACTTC
TRBJ2-7 | few | TRBV20-1 | TRBD1 | CSARDTIRNRGSSYEQYF | TGCAGTGCTAGAGATACTATCAGGAACAGGGGGAGCTCCTACGAGCAGTACTTC
TRBJ2-4 | - | TRBV2 | - | CASSEGGENIQYF | TGTGCCAGCAGTGAGGGGGGTGAAAACATTCAGTACTTC
TRBJ2-5 | few | TRBV19 | TRBD2 | CASSPTTSGKVETQYF | TGTGCCAGTAGTCCGACGACTAGCGGGAAGGTAGAGACCCAGTACTTC